Below are 17 T cell receptor beta chains sequenced from a single sample in a study of OX40 agonist ivuxolimab in advanced cancers. Libraries were prepared by immunoSEQ multiplex PCR; TCRdb keeps only in-frame clonotypes and omits some of them. Of over 100,000 clones detected, 75% to 90% appear once; the ten largest clones hold under 0.7%. Here the sequenced sample was CD4+ or CD8+ T cells sorted from blood, taken in a trial of the OX40 agonist ivuxolimab. These receptors came from an adult with an advanced solid tumor such as melanoma, head and neck, liver or kidney cancer.

This chain uses TRBV5-4 with TRBJ1-5; TRBD1 aligns across 10 bases. The CDR3 loop spans 15 amino acids. V gave up 4 bases and J gave up 5 bases; unmatched junction bases: 6. Germline lookup yields CDR1 SGHNT and CDR2 YYREEE (reference sequence). Here the CDR3 reads CASSDFGTGDQPQHF. In DNA form, the CDR3 reads TGTGCCAGCAGCGACTTCGGGACAGGGGATCAGCCCCAGCATTTT.

In its sample, this clone was seen once. The V call is TRBV7-3, the J call TRBJ1-1; D perhaps matches TRBD1 (6 bases). With 5 bases removed from V and 8 bases from J, the gap between germline ends came to 12 bases. Looked up from germline, CDR1 is SGHTA and CDR2 is FQGTGA. CDR3 length: 12 amino acids. The CDR3 protein is CASSAQGREAFF. CDR3 sequence (DNA): TGTGCCAGCAGCGCACAGGGCAGGGAAGCTTTCTTT.

The chain joins TRBV18 to TRBJ1-1, with a tentative D call TRBD1 (5 bases). In germline, CDR1 is KGHSH, CDR2 LQKENI. V gave up 5 bases and J gave up 1 base, with 8 bases separating them. The CDR3 runs 13 residues. The CDR3 bases are TGTGCCAGCTCAAACGACAGGAACACTGAAGCTTTCTTT. This gives the protein CASSNDRNTEAFF.

Comment on this clone: Other DNA sequences from this sample encode an identical CDR3 as well. The rearrangement joins TRBV9 to TRBJ2-5, with D uncertain. The ends were cut back, 2 bases at V and 1 base at J, with 6 bases in the middle. CDR3 length: 13 residues. Germline loops: CDR1 SGDLS, CDR2 YYNGEE. The CDR3 DNA sequence: TGTGCCAGCAGCGTCGGGCTCCAAGAGACCCAGTACTTC. Amino acid sequence: CASSVGLQETQYF. Full variable domain (remainder filled in from reference TRBV9 and TRBJ2-5): DSGVTQTPKHLITATGQRVTLRCSPRSGDLSVYWYQQSLDQGLQFLIQYYNGEERAKGNILERFSAQQFPDLHSELNLSSLELGDSALYFCASSVGLQETQYFGPGTRLLVL.

In its sample, this clone was seen once. The rearrangement links TRBV9 to TRBJ2-1, with D possibly TRBD2 on 6 matching bases. The ends were cut back, 0 bases at V and 6 bases at J, with 10 bases in the middle. This CDR3 is 14 amino acids long. Germline CDR1 SGDLS, CDR2 YYNGEE. CDR3 bases: TGTGCCAGCAGCGTAGGGGGACTCGGCAATGAGCAGTTCTTC. It encodes CASSVGGLGNEQFF.

V gene TRBV6-6 combines with J gene TRBJ2-7; D might be TRBD1 (5 bases). The CDR3 extends over 15 amino acids. The ends were cut back, 7 bases at V and 4 bases at J, with 20 bases in the middle. Germline assignment: CDR1 MNHNY and CDR2 SVGAGI (reference sequence). The CDR3 reads CASTRPQQGTYEQYF. The CDR3 coding sequence is TGTGCCAGCACCAGACCCCAGCAGGGAACTTACGAGCAGTACTTC.

This chain connects TRBV18 to TRBJ2-2; D not resolved. The germline CDR1 and CDR2 sequences are KGHSH and LQKENI. V lost 3 bases and J lost 0, with 11 bases in between. There are 16 residues in the CDR3. CDR3 nucleotides: TGTGCCAGCTCACCTCTAACCCAGACGAACACCGGGGAGCTGTTTTTT. Translating gives CASSPLTQTNTGELFF.

V and J are TRBV30 and TRBJ2-5; 8 bases fit TRBD2. This CDR3 has 15 amino acids. In germline, CDR1 is GTSNPN, CDR2 SVGIG (reference sequence). The V and J ends lost 3 bases and 3 bases, in that order; junction bases with no gene match: 9. The CDR3 region has the DNA TGTGCCTGGAGCCCCGGGGCCGGGAGGGAAGAGACCCAGTACTTC. Translation gives CAWSPGAGREETQYF.

The chain joins TRBV7-9 to TRBJ1-4, with D unclear. The V end was cut by 1 base, the J end by 12 bases, with 18 bases between. This CDR3 comprises 15 residues. From germline, CDR1 is SEHNR and CDR2 FQNEAQ (reference sequence). The CDR3 DNA reads TGTGCCAGCAGCTTAGAAGCGGTTTCGGTTTCTCAACTGTTTTTT. Protein: CASSLEAVSVSQLFF.

This chain joins TRBV5-1 and TRBJ1-4; 9 nucleotides line up with TRBD1. The CDR3 has 15 amino acids. Germline-derived CDR1 and CDR2 are SGHRS and YFSETQ. Germline trimming cut 1 base from V and 4 bases from J; bases unmatched to any gene: 2. The DNA of the CDR3 is TGCGCCAGCAGCTTGAGGACAGGGGTTAATGAAAAACTGTTTTTT. Amino acid sequence: CASSLRTGVNEKLFF.

This chain uses TRBV4-2 with TRBJ2-2; D unresolved. Germline V lookup: CDR1 LGHNA, CDR2 YNFKEQ. V was trimmed by 0 bases and J by 1 base, leaving 9 bases between them. The CDR3 extends over 16 amino acids. The CDR3 reads CASSQEGFLNTGELFF. DNA of the CDR3: TGTGCCAGCAGCCAAGAGGGATTTTTGAACACCGGGGAGCTGTTTTTT.

The chain is built from TRBV29-1 and TRBJ2-7; 10 positions agree with TRBD2. The trim removed 7 bases at V and 7 bases at J, leaving 1 base unmatched. CDR1 and CDR2 (germline): SQVTM, ANQGSEA. The CDR3 extends over 10 amino acids. The CDR3, as DNA: TGCAGCGCGACTAGCGGGGAGCAGTACTTC. Translated, it gives CSATSGEQYF.

The chain has TRBV28 and TRBJ1-5, with a tentative D call TRBD1 (6 bases). CDR1 MDHEN and CDR2 SYDVKM come from the germline V gene. The CDR3 is 16 amino acids. V gave up 7 bases and J gave up 0 bases, with 16 bases separating them. CDR3 in amino acids: CASIGGRGYSNQPQHF. CDR3 sequence (DNA): TGTGCCAGCATCGGGGGCAGAGGGTATAGCAATCAGCCCCAGCATTTT.

The V call is TRBV10-1, the J call TRBJ1-4; 8 bases line up with TRBD1. In germline, CDR1 is WNHNN, CDR2 SYGVQD (reference sequence). This CDR3 spans 15 amino acids. V shed 2 bases, J shed 10 bases, and the junction held 9 bases outside the gene matches. The CDR3 sequence is CASSEKGRGHGKLFF. As DNA, the CDR3 is TGCGCCAGCAGTGAGAAGGGCAGGGGGCATGGAAAACTGTTTTTT.

CDR3 sequence reads: CASSLGPGGPSPAKNIQYF. In DNA form, the CDR3 reads TGTGCCAGCAGCTTGGGCCCGGGGGGCCCATCCCCAGCCAAAAACATTCAGTACTTC. The chain employs TRBV5-8 and TRBJ2-4; maybe TRBD2 (7 bases). The germline gives CDR1 SGHTS, CDR2 YDEGEE. The CDR3 spans 19 residues. The V end lost 0 bases, the J end lost 0 bases, and 19 bases lay between the germline ends.

The CDR3 is CASSPRTGDNSPLHF. Here the CDR3 DNA reads TGTGCCAGCTCACCACGCACCGGGGATAATTCACCCCTCCACTTT. This chain connects TRBV18 to TRBJ1-6; D unclear. V lost 1 base to trimming and J lost 5 bases, with 9 bases between them. Germline V gives CDR1 KGHSH, CDR2 LQKENI. CDR3 length equals 15 residues.

With respect to this clone: Germline and junction disagree at one end, which may indicate a read error. This chain connects TRBV7-7 to TRBJ2-5, with D possibly TRBD1 on 6 matching bases. The germline gives CDR1 SSHAT, CDR2 FNYEAQ (reference sequence). CDR3 length equals 14 residues. This chain's CDR3 is CASSPGVDTPYRDF. CDR3 sequence (DNA): TGTGCTAGCAGCCCAGGGGTGGACACCCCTTATAGGGACTTC.